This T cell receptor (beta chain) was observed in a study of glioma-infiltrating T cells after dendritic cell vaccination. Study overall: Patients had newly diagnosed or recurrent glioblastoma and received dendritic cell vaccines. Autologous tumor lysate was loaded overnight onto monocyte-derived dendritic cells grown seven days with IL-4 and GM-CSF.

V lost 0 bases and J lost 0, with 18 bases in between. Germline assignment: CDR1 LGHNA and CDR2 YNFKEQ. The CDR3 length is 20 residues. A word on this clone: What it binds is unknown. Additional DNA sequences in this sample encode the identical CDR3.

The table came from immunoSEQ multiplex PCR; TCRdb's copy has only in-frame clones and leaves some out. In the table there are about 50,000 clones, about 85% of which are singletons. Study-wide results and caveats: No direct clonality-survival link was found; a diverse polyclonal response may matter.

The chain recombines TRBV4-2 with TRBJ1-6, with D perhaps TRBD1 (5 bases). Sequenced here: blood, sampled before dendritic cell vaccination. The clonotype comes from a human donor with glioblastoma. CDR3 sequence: CASSQERSMAGRSYNSPLHF. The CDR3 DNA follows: TGTGCCAGCAGCCAAGAGAGGAGTATGGCAGGGCGCTCCTATAATTCACCCCTCCACTTT.